This TCR beta chain originates from a study of regulatory T cells in long-lasting Graves disease. This sample's time point: newly diagnosed GD, antithyroid drugs for less than 3 months. The authors made the TCR library using RNA they extracted from PBMCs. According to the study, TCR beta libraries were built with iRepertoire HTBI primers and CDR3-region Arm-PCR. From the multiplex PCR reads, TCRdb called clonotypes with MiXCR, one entry per CDR3 protein. The data hold some 330,000 distinct CDR3 sequences, with 10% to 15% observed a single time. Germline loops: CDR1 DFQATT, CDR2 SNEGSKA (reference sequence). V lost 1 base and J 9 bases, leaving 25 bases between the germline ends. The CDR3 length is 17 residues. Regarding this clonotype: This may stem from a read error, because a much larger clone lies one nucleotide away.

These data were also reused for a study on T cells in Graves' hyperthyroidism and ophthalmopathy.

V usage is TRBV20-1 and J usage is TRBJ1-5, with D possibly matching TRBD1 (5 bases). This receptor was obtained from a woman between 18 and 30 years old with Graves disease. The source was peripheral blood mononuclear cells (PBMCs), collected at new diagnosis, from a patient treated with antithyroid drugs. In DNA form, the CDR3 reads TGCAGTGCTAGAGGTGGGAAGGAAGGGGCCCTCACGGGGCCCCAGCATTTT. It yields the protein CSARGGKEGALTGPQHF.